The rows below give T cell receptor beta chains drawn from one sample of a study of cytomegalovirus exposure and HLA in healthy donors. The repertoire was sequenced with immunoSEQ multiplex PCR; TCRdb's copy has only in-frame clones and lacks some. The sample lists about 100,000 clones, roughly 71% occurring once. The sequenced material came from PBMCs. These receptors were taken from a middle-aged man in good health and CMV-seronegative. Both conserved end residues are part of each CDR3. The D gene is left open where the match is weak. The size field is filled for only some rows; it gives once, few, many or a size class.

V gene	D gene	J gene	clone size	CDR3 protein	CDR3 DNA
TRBV5-1	TRBD1	TRBJ2-2	-	CASTDQGADTGELFF	TGCGCCAGCACAGACCAGGGGGCTGACACCGGGGAGCTGTTTTTT
TRBV30	-	TRBJ1-5	-	CAWSAGGSGQPQHF	TGTGCCTGGAGTGCCGGGGGTTCCGGGCAGCCCCAGCATTTT
TRBV1	-	TRBJ2-1	few	CTSSQMRYNEQFF	TGCACCAGCAGCCAGATGCGTTACAATGAGCAGTTCTTC
TRBV28	-	TRBJ2-1	few	CASISTGYGSSYNEQFF	TGTGCCAGCATCTCTACAGGGTACGGAAGCTCCTACAATGAGCAGTTCTTC
TRBV27	TRBD2	TRBJ2-3	few	CASRMGGGTNTDTQYF	TGTGCCAGCAGGATGGGCGGGGGGACAAACACAGATACGCAGTATTTT
TRBV27	-	TRBJ2-7	-	CASWELPYEQYF	TGTGCCTCGTGGGAGCTACCCTACGAGCAGTACTTC
TRBV4-1	TRBD2	TRBJ2-1	-	CASSQETGLAASSYNEQFF	TGCGCCAGCAGCCAAGAAACAGGACTAGCGGCGAGCTCCTACAATGAGCAGTTCTTC
TRBV2	TRBD1	TRBJ1-5	-	CASSDPGGTNQPQHF	TGTGCCAGCAGTGACCCAGGGGGAACCAATCAGCCCCAGCATTTT
TRBV5-1	-	TRBJ2-2	-	CASSLDTGDTGELFF	TGCGCCAGCAGCTTGGACACCGGGGACACCGGGGAGCTGTTTTTT
TRBV7-9	-	TRBJ1-1	-	CASSLARVSGTPNTEAFF	TGTGCCAGCAGCTTAGCCCGGGTTAGTGGGACACCGAACACTGAAGCTTTCTTT
TRBV19	-	TRBJ2-3	few	CASSIDSGVPDTQYF	TGTGCCAGTAGTATAGATTCGGGGGTCCCAGATACGCAGTATTTT
TRBV29-1	TRBD2	TRBJ2-7	-	CSAGGGLNYEQYF	TGCAGCGCGGGGGGGGGCCTGAATTACGAGCAGTACTTC
TRBV5-5	TRBD1	TRBJ1-3	-	CASSRGDSPGNTIYF	TGTGCCAGCAGCCGCGGGGACAGTCCTGGAAACACCATATATTTT
TRBV4-3	TRBD2	TRBJ2-1	-	CASSQVGLVNEQFF	TGCGCCAGCAGCCAAGTAGGACTAGTCAATGAGCAGTTCTTC
TRBV18	-	TRBJ1-3	-	CASSPPGGGNTIYF	TGTGCCAGCTCACCGCCCGGCGGTGGAAACACCATATATTTT
TRBV7-2	-	TRBJ2-1	-	CASSLKGPGANEQFF	TGTGCCAGCAGCTTAAAGGGCCCTGGGGCCAATGAGCAGTTCTTC
TRBV5-4	TRBD1	TRBJ2-5	-	CASRKAGTGDGTQYF	TGTGCCAGCAGGAAGGCCGGGACAGGGGATGGGACCCAGTACTTC
TRBV15	-	TRBJ1-4	few	CATSREPGRRAEKLFF	TGTGCCACCAGCAGAGAACCCGGCAGGCGGGCTGAAAAACTGTTTTTT
TRBV2	TRBD1	TRBJ1-4	-	CASSRDRDEKLFF	TGTGCCAGCAGTCGGGACAGGGACGAAAAACTGTTTTTT
TRBV18	TRBD1	TRBJ1-6	few	CASSPSQGQGPYNSPLHF	TGTGCCAGCTCACCCAGCCAGGGACAGGGACCCTATAATTCACCCCTCCACTTT
TRBV5-1	-	TRBJ2-3	few	CASSFSGANTDTQYF	TGCGCCAGCAGCTTCTCAGGGGCGAACACAGATACGCAGTATTTT
TRBV7-8	TRBD2	TRBJ2-3	few	CASSLAGGGLTDTQYF	TGTGCCAGCAGCTTAGCAGGCGGGGGGCTCACAGATACGCAGTATTTT
TRBV7-9	TRBD2	TRBJ2-5	-	CASSLGGREQYF	TGTGCCAGCAGCTTAGGGGGGAGGGAGCAGTACTTC
TRBV7-2	-	TRBJ2-1	few	CASSRTYNEQFF	TGTGCCAGCAGCCGGACTTACAATGAGCAGTTCTTC
TRBV5-1	-	TRBJ2-7	-	CASSPGGPYEQYF	TGCGCCAGCAGCCCCGGGGGGCCCTACGAGCAGTACTTC
TRBV15	-	TRBJ1-2	-	CATSLGGGTLGYGYTF	TGTGCCACCAGCCTTGGGGGAGGGACGTTAGGGTATGGCTACACCTTC
TRBV5-4	-	TRBJ1-3	-	CASSSTMGGLSGNTIYF	TGTGCCAGCAGCTCTACCATGGGGGGACTCTCTGGAAACACCATATATTTT
TRBV6-1	-	TRBJ2-7	-	CASSVEGILYEQYF	TGTGCCAGCAGTGTGGAGGGTATTTTATACGAGCAGTACTTC
TRBV9	TRBD1	TRBJ2-7	-	CASSVGDRSYEQYF	TGTGCCAGCAGCGTGGGGGACAGATCCTACGAGCAGTACTTC
TRBV6-5	TRBD1	TRBJ1-1	-	CASSSPRQGRAEAFF	TGTGCCAGCAGTTCCCCGCGACAGGGTAGGGCTGAAGCTTTCTTT
TRBV7-8	-	TRBJ2-2	-	CASSSHLNTGELFF	TGTGCCAGCAGTTCCCACTTAAACACCGGGGAGCTGTTTTTT
TRBV11-3	TRBD2	TRBJ2-2	-	CASSLGLAGGRSTGELFF	TGTGCCAGCAGCCTGGGACTAGCGGGAGGTCGGTCAACCGGGGAGCTGTTTTTT
TRBV6-5	-	TRBJ2-7	-	CASRHTYEQYF	TGTGCCAGCAGACACACCTACGAGCAGTACTTC